This TCR beta chain emerged from a study of OX40 agonist ivuxolimab in advanced cancers. Whole-study context: Clinicians treated patients with ivuxolimab, an agonistic anti-OX40 (CD134) antibody. Across the patients, intravenous ivuxolimab was delivered every 2 weeks at 0.01 to 10 mg/kg. People who had prior anti-PD-1, anti-PD-L1 or anti-CTLA-4 therapy could take part, and around 39% had some. Study-level points and caveats: Determination of antigen specificity was not performed for the expanded peripheral T cells.

Only in-frame clones appear in the TCRdb table, and some are missing; sequencing was by immunoSEQ multiplex PCR. The sample records around 83,000 clones, around 90% being singletons. Trimming removed 5 bases from V and 2 bases from J, with 4 bases in between. There are 11 residues in the CDR3. Germline loops: CDR1 SGHAT, CDR2 FQNNGV. In the case of this clone: The antigen is not known.

The TCR comes from an adult with an advanced solid tumor such as melanoma, head and neck, liver or kidney cancer. Sequenced here: CD4+ or CD8+ T cells sorted from blood, sampled in a trial of the OX40 agonist ivuxolimab. The chain uses TRBV11-2 and TRBJ2-7, with no clear D. CDR3 nucleotides: TGTGCCAGCAGCAACACCTACGAGCAGTACTTC. It codes for CASSNTYEQYF.